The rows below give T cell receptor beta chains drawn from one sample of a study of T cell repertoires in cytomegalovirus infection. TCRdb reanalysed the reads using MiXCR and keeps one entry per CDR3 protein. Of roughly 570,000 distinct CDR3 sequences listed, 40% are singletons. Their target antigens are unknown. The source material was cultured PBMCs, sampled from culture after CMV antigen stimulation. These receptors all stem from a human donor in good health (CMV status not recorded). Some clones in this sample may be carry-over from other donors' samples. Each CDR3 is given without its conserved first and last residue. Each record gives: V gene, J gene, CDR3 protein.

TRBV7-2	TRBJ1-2	ASSLGRQGAEGYT
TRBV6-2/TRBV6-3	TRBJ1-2	ASSYPRDGYT
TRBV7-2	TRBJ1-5	ASSLWGWGGYQPQH
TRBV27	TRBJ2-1	ASSPLAYNEQF
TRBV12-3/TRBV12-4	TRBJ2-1	ASSYAGGVEQF
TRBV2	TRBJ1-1	ASTAGLNTEAF
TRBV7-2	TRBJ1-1	ASSLDSSGAF
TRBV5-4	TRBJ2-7	ASSSPSGGGEQY
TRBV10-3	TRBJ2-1	AISEWGREQF
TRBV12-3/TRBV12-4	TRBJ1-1	ASSSRVKAF
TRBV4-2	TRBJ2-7	ASSRLAGEYYEQY
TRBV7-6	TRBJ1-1	ASSLPPGQNTEAF
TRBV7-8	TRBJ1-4	ASSLGVQFYYEKLF
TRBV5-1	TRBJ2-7	ASSDRTDWTSYEQY
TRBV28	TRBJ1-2	ASSPPGGVAYGYT
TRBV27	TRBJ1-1	ASSSHRGRGDTEAF
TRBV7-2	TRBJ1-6	ASSSETEYNSPLH
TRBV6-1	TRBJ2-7	ASMFLILAEPPYEQY
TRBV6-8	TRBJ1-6	ASSYGGSSPLH
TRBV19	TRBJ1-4	ASIGTGQSEKLF
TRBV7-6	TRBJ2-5	ASSPRRTGGFKSETQY